This T cell receptor (beta chain) was recorded in a study of blood T cell repertoires in COVID-19 (dated by TCRdb to 2018 to 2020). Regarding the research as a whole: Samples from collaborators originated in the United States, Italy and Spain and spanned both the acute and convalescent phases of COVID-19. Samples were obtained from the ongoing ImmuneRACE study (first 160 participants) and from about 1,300 subjects provided by 6 global collaborators. The sample metadata nearly always contained a de-identified subject ID, COVID-19 status, age in years and sex. The repertoires were released in a freely available public database meant as a resource for research on the immune response to SARS-CoV-2. The prospective study material was composed of cDNA or gDNA derived from T cells, B-cell-depleted T cells, or PBMCs. The dataset comprised deeply sampled blood TCRbeta repertoires from subjects exposed to, actively infected with, or recovered from COVID-19. Where available, HLA class I and class II types were taken from metadata supplied by the sample provider and were not determined by assay-based typing.

Overall study results and their limits: How much clinical and demographic metadata was included differed by source and by participant, and the metadata was provided uncurated.

In the germline V gene (reference sequence), CDR1 corresponds to SGHNT and CDR2 to YYREEE. Spanning cysteine to phenylalanine, the CDR3 consists of 16 amino acids. Just CDR3 DNA is preserved here, 48 bases in frame from base 1. The V and J ends are trimmed by 2 bases and 6 bases, leaving 17 bases between them. The immunoSEQ Assay, a bias-controlled multiplex PCR, was used to amplify TCRbeta CDR3 regions from genomic DNA. The study's processing was this. Within the assay, amplification of reference gene primers was used to estimate how many nucleated cells each sample contained. Sequence reads were collapsed and filtered to measure the absolute abundance of every unique TCRbeta CDR3 rearrangement. Productive Simpson clonality was computed per sample as the square root of Simpson's diversity index over productive rearrangements. As stored in TCRdb, this immuneACCESS dataset retains in-frame rearrangements with V and J assigned. A fraction of the clones does not appear; measured against another copy, unresolved V genes explain less than half of the discrepancy, and the remainder lacks a known reason. V, J and clone size were drawn from that table, and D and trimming were deduced from the DNA. Here the sample has 350,000 to 400,000 clones; about 90% occur a single time. About 1.7% of the sample lies in the top ten.

Participants in the prospective study were aged about 18 to 95 years, lived in some 24 United States geographic areas, and enrolled through a virtual design. In the prospective study, participants were assigned to cohorts based on the clinical history participants reported in a screening survey and a study questionnaire. Recovered participants in ImmuneRACE Cohort 3 were defined as having two consecutive negative NP/OP PCR tests, clearance from a healthcare professional, or resolution of symptoms. Each participant in the prospective study had whole blood, serum and a nasopharyngeal or oropharyngeal swab collected by mobile phlebotomists. Prospective study participants could optionally give additional blood draws and questionnaires over an approximately 2-month period. Before DNA extraction, blood samples from the prospective study were shipped at room temperature or frozen. A note on this clone: Its binding antigen is unknown. No base quality information exists; no much larger clone differs at one position.

The TCR sequence derives from a young woman who had recovered from COVID-19. The sequenced material came from PBMCs or T cells enriched from blood (not recorded which). The rearrangement combines TRBV5-4 with TRBJ1-4; the D gene remains uncertain. The CDR3 has the sequence CASSFRTGAEDEKLFF. The nucleotides read TGTGCCAGCAGCTTTCGAACGGGAGCCGAAGATGAAAAACTGTTTTTT.